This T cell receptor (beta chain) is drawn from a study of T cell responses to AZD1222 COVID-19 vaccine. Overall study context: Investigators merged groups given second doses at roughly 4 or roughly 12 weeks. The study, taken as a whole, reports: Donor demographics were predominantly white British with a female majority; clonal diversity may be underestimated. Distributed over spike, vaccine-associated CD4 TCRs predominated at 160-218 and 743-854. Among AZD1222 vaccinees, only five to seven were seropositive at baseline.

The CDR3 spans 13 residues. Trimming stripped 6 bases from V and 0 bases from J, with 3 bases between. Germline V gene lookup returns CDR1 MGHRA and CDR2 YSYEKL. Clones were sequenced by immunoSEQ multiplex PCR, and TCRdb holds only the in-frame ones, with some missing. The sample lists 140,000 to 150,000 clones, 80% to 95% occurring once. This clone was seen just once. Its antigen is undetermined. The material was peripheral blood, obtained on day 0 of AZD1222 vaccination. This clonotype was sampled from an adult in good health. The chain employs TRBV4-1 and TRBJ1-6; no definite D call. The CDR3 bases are TGCGCCAGCAGAGCCTCCTATAATTCACCCCTCCACTTT. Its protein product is CASRASYNSPLHF.